This T cell receptor (beta chain) emerged from a study of T cell responses to AZD1222 COVID-19 vaccine. A note on this clone: Its target is unknown.

The CDR3 is made up of 14 amino acids. Germline V gene data show CDR1 as SGHRS and CDR2 as YFSETQ. Trimming pared 4 bases from V and 5 bases from J, leaving 13 bases between. Findings and limits, study-wide: Baseline testing showed seropositivity in only a handful of AZD1222 recipients. White British people made up most donors, females outnumbered males, and clonal diversity was possibly underestimated. Recipients of two AZD1222 doses showed rising Spike-specific TCR breadth and depth.

TCRdb's table, derived via immunoSEQ multiplex PCR, lists solely in-frame clones and lacks some. The sample records some 130,000 clones, approximately 88% being singletons. The V gene is TRBV5-1, the J gene TRBJ2-1, with D possibly matching TRBD1 (6 bases). The sequencing here drew on peripheral blood, taken 28 days after the second AZD1222 dose. The origin of this receptor is an adult who received the AZD1222 COVID-19 vaccine. The CDR3 coding sequence is TGCGCCAGCAGCCCCTCCGGGACAAACAATGAGCAGTTCTTC. This codes for CASSPSGTNNEQFF.